A single sample gave rise to the 7 T cell receptor beta chains below, sequenced in a study of blood T cell repertoires in COVID-19. Data came from immunoSEQ multiplex PCR; TCRdb stores just in-frame clones and leaves some out. The table has 300,000 to 500,000 clones, approximately 88% seen once. The sequencing sample was made of PBMCs or T cells enriched from blood (not recorded which). Every receptor here comes from a woman aged 25 to 39 with acute COVID-19.

The genes are TRBV5-1 and TRBJ2-4; TRBD2 agrees at 11 bases. Looked up from germline, CDR1 is SGHRS and CDR2 is YFSETQ. The J segment lost 4 bases and the V segment lost 0 bases, leaving 6 bases of the junction unmatched. The CDR3 is made up of 17 amino acids. The CDR3 loop reads CASSLVLAGGPKNIQYF. CDR3 DNA: TGCGCCAGCAGCTTGGTGCTAGCGGGGGGACCTAAAAACATTCAGTACTTC.

The genes are TRBV27 and TRBJ2-5, with 8 bases identical to TRBD1. Trimming cost V 8 bases and J 5 bases; bases outside gene matches: 7. Germline CDR1 and CDR2: MNHEY and SMNVEV (reference sequence). This CDR3 contains 13 residues. DNA for the CDR3: TGTGCCAGCGCTGTCAGGGGGCCCGAGACCCAGTACTTC. Encoded protein: CASAVRGPETQYF.

V and J are TRBV5-1 and TRBJ2-1; 9 bases are shared with TRBD1. The germline gives CDR1 SGHRS, CDR2 YFSETQ. The ends lost 7 bases at V and 7 bases at J; junction bases unmatched: 9. The CDR3 spans 14 residues. The DNA of the CDR3 is TGCGCCAGCGATCCCGGGACAGGGAATAATGAGCAGTTCTTC. The encoded protein is CASDPGTGNNEQFF.

This clone was recorded a few times. The chain combines TRBV10-2 with TRBJ2-7; 7 bases map to TRBD2. In germline, CDR1 is WSHSY, CDR2 SAAADI. The CDR3 is 14 residues long. V shed 6 bases, J shed 0 bases, and the junction held 5 bases outside the gene matches. CDR3: CASRGRGSSYEQYF. Here the CDR3 DNA reads TGCGCCAGCAGAGGGCGGGGGAGCTCCTACGAGCAGTACTTC.

The chain has TRBV21-1 and TRBJ1-6; TRBD1, the table's D call, was not compared with the DNA. TRBV21-1 is tagged as a pseudogene. The CDR3 is made up of 13 amino acids. Here the CDR3 reads CASRQVRNSPLHF. The CDR3 DNA reads TGTGCCAGCAGACAGGTTCGGAATTCACCCCTCCACTTT.

This clone occurred once. The chain is built from TRBV21-1 and TRBJ1-1. TRBV21-1 is given as a pseudogene. The CDR3 has 16 residues. In nucleotides, the CDR3 is TGTGCCAGCAGCCCGACGGACGGGGTGCTGAACACTGAAGCTTTCTTT. Protein: CASSPTDGVLNTEAFF.

The genes are TRBV29-1 and TRBJ2-3; D gene unclear. The germline V gene has CDR1 SQVTM and CDR2 ANQGSEA. The CDR3 is 13 residues long. Between the trimmed V and J ends, which lost 6 bases and 4 bases, there was a span of 14 bases. The CDR3 reads CSVNPGYPDTQYF. CDR3 coding DNA: TGCAGCGTCAATCCCGGGTATCCAGATACGCAGTATTTT.